This TCR beta chain was obtained from a study of shared clonotypes between healthy human individuals. The repertoire was sequenced with immunoSEQ multiplex PCR; TCRdb's copy has only in-frame clones and lacks some. The table records 2,100,000 or so clones, approximately 94% of them present only once. Sequencing input: naive CD4+ T cells sorted from blood. Indicated subset: CD45RA+ positively selected. The source of this sequence is a man younger than 35 in good health.

Here the CDR3 reads CASSLTRTAEQFF. The CDR3, as DNA: TGTGCCAGCAGCTTAACCCGGACGGCCGAGCAGTTCTTC. This chain links TRBV13 with TRBJ2-1; D is ambiguous. Germline values: CDR1 PRHDT, CDR2 FYEKMQ (reference sequence). Trimming stripped 2 bases from V and 10 bases from J, with 12 bases between. This CDR3 comprises 13 residues.